This entry lists 3 T cell receptor beta chains sequenced from one sample in a study of blood T cell repertoires in COVID-19. Clones were read by immunoSEQ multiplex PCR, and TCRdb kept only the in-frame ones, dropping some. The repertoire has 95,000 to 100,000 clones, about 90% of them found once; the top ten carry roughly a sixth. Sequenced sample: peripheral blood. The receptor source for this set is a man over 45 with acute or convalescent COVID-19.

The J gene is TRBJ1-2, the V gene TRBV5-1, with D possibly TRBD1 on 6 matching bases. The CDR3 sequence is 13 residues long. Trimming removed 5 bases at V and 5 bases at J, with 13 bases between. The germline V gene encodes CDR1 SGHRS and CDR2 YFSETQ. The CDR3 spells CASRLDSSYGYTF. Written as DNA, the CDR3 is TGCGCCAGCAGACTGGACAGCTCTTATGGCTACACCTTC.

The V call is TRBV7-2, the J call TRBJ2-3, with 12 bases that match TRBD2. The CDR3 consists of 19 residues. V dropped 0 bases and J dropped 4; count of bases not matched to a gene: 11. Germline V gives CDR1 SGHTA, CDR2 FQGNSA. In DNA form, the CDR3 reads TGTGCCAGCAGCTTAGCACTAGCGGGGGGCCCGTCAGGCGCAGATACGCAGTATTTT. Residues: CASSLALAGGPSGADTQYF.

This clone was counted a single time. The J gene is TRBJ2-3, the V gene TRBV19; 10 bases are a match to TRBD1. CDR1 LNHDA and CDR2 SQIVND come from the germline V gene (reference sequence). V was pared by 3 bases and J by 4 bases, with 10 bases of the junction left unmatched. The CDR3 has 17 residues. CDR3 bases: TGTGCCAGTAGTATCGGACCGGGACAGGGGTTTGCAGATACGCAGTATTTT. The encoded protein is CASSIGPGQGFADTQYF.